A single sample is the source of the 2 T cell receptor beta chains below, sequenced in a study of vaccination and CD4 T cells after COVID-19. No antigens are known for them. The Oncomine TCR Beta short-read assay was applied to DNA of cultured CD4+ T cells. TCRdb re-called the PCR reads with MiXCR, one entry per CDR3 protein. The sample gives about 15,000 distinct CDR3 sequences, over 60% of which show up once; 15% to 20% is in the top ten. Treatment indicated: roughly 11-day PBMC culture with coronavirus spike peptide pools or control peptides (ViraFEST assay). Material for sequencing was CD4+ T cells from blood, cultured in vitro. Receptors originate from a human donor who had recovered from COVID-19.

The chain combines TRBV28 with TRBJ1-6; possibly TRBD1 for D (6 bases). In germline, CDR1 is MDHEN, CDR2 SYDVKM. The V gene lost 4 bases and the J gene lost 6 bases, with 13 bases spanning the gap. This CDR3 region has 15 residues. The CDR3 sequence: CASSSYREVNSPLHF. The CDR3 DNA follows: TGTGCCAGCAGTTCCTACAGGGAGGTTAATTCACCCCTCCACTTT.

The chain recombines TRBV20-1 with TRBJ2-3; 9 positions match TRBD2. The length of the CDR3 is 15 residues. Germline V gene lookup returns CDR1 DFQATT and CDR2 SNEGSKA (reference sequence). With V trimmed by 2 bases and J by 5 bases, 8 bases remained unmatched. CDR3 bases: TGCAGTGCTAGACCAATAGCGGGAGTCATAGATACGCAGTATTTT. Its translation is CSARPIAGVIDTQYF.